A single sample is the source of the 11 T cell receptor beta chains below, sequenced in a study of OX40 agonist ivuxolimab in advanced cancers. TCRdb's copy holds only in-frame clones and misses some; the assay was immunoSEQ multiplex PCR. This repertoire shows 77,000 or so clones, over 85% found once; its top ten account for over 0.3%. The sample consisted of CD4+ or CD8+ T cells sorted from blood, taken in a trial of the OX40 agonist ivuxolimab. The receptor source for this set is an adult with an advanced solid tumor such as melanoma, head and neck, liver or kidney cancer.

The rearrangement uses TRBV4-1 and TRBJ2-6; tentatively, D is TRBD1 or TRBD2 (5 bases each). Germline V CDR1 and CDR2: MGHRA, YSYEKL. This CDR3 has 18 residues. The germline V and J ends were trimmed by 3 bases and 0 bases, with 15 bases remaining between them. The CDR3 protein is CASSQPGRKVSGANVLTF. Written as DNA, the CDR3 is TGCGCCAGCAGCCAGCCGGGACGGAAAGTCTCTGGGGCCAACGTCCTGACTTTC.

The V call is TRBV18, the J call TRBJ2-7, with unresolved D. Trimming removed 2 bases at V and 2 bases at J, with 10 bases between. This CDR3 spans 14 amino acids. Germline CDR1 is KGHSH and CDR2 is LQKENI. Here the CDR3 reads CASSPTSTTYEQYF. In DNA, the CDR3 is TGTGCCAGCTCACCAACTTCTACAACCTACGAGCAGTACTTC.

V and J are TRBV14 and TRBJ1-1; 7 nucleotides line up with TRBD1. The V segment lost 1 base and the J segment 2 bases; nucleotides outside the gene matches: 4. Germline CDR1 SGHDN, CDR2 FVKESK. CDR3 length: 15 residues. CDR3 in amino acids: CASSQGRQGNTEAFF. CDR3 DNA: TGTGCCAGCAGCCAAGGGCGACAGGGTAACACTGAAGCTTTCTTT.

This chain uses TRBV5-1 with TRBJ2-2; D is unclear. CDR3 length equals 16 residues. V was cut by 2 bases and J by 3 bases, with 14 bases left in between. Germline CDR1 reads SGHRS; CDR2 reads YFSETQ. CDR3 bases: TGCGCCAGCAGCTTCCACGGTCCCCGGGACACCGGGGAGCTGTTTTTT. The encoded protein is CASSFHGPRDTGELFF. Together with reference TRBV5-1 and TRBJ2-2, the CDR3 gives the full variable domain: KAGVTQTPRYLIKTRGQQVTLSCSPISGHRSVSWYQQTPGQGLQFLFEYFSETQRNKGNFPGRFSGRQFSNSRSEMNVSTLELGDSALYLCASSFHGPRDTGELFFGEGSRLTVL.

The genes are TRBV5-8 and TRBJ2-2; 10 bases fit TRBD2. Germline CDR1 SGHTS, CDR2 YDEGEE. With V trimmed by 1 base and J by 6 bases, 9 bases remained unmatched. The CDR3 has 17 residues. The CDR3 DNA reads as TGTGCCAGCAGCTTGATAGTGGCTAGCGGGAGCCCCGGGGAGCTGTTTTTT. This gives the protein CASSLIVASGSPGELFF.

The chain joins TRBV7-9 to TRBJ1-1; no firm D call. Deletions cut 1 base from V and 4 bases from J, with 4 bases between. Germline loops: CDR1 SEHNR, CDR2 FQNEAQ (reference sequence). The CDR3 spans 12 residues. CDR3 nucleotides: TGTGCCAGCAGCTTAGATGGCACTGAAGCTTTCTTT. This gives the protein CASSLDGTEAFF.

The V and J genes are TRBV5-1 and TRBJ2-3; D not resolved. V lost 0 bases, J lost 4 bases, and 3 bases lay in between. The CDR3 length is 12 residues. Germline CDR1 and CDR2: SGHRS and YFSETQ. CDR3 sequence (DNA): TGCGCCAGCAGCTTGGTTGCAGATACGCAGTATTTT. Its protein is CASSLVADTQYF. Drawing the rest from reference TRBV5-1 and TRBJ2-3, the complete variable domain is KAGVTQTPRYLIKTRGQQVTLSCSPISGHRSVSWYQQTPGQGLQFLFEYFSETQRNKGNFPGRFSGRQFSNSRSEMNVSTLELGDSALYLCASSLVADTQYFGPGTRLTVL.

This chain connects TRBV18 to TRBJ1-4; D gene ambiguous. The ends were cut back, 5 bases at V and 3 bases at J, with 16 bases in the middle. Germline CDR1 reads KGHSH; CDR2 reads LQKENI. The CDR3 contains 16 residues. The CDR3 here is CASSITGSGSNEKLFF. CDR3 DNA sequence: TGTGCCAGCTCAATCACGGGGAGCGGCTCTAATGAAAAACTGTTTTTT.

This chain joins TRBV10-1 and TRBJ2-2; 8 positions match TRBD1. The V segment lost 4 bases and the J segment 1 base; nucleotides outside the gene matches: 17. The germline CDR1 and CDR2 sequences are WNHNN and SYGVQD (reference sequence). The CDR3 runs 20 residues. The CDR3 loop reads CASSAVLGTGPDMNTGELFF. CDR3 coding DNA: TGCGCCAGCAGTGCAGTCTTAGGGACAGGACCCGATATGAACACCGGGGAGCTGTTTTTT.

This rearrangement joins TRBV6-1 to TRBJ1-1; D remains ambiguous. V was cut by 6 bases and J by 1 base, with 9 bases left in between. CDR3 size: 13 residues. CDR1 and CDR2 from the germline V gene are MNHNS and SASEGT. The CDR3, as DNA: TGTGCCAGCAGCGTGATCAGGAACACTGAAGCTTTCTTT. Protein: CASSVIRNTEAFF.

This chain uses TRBV7-3 with TRBJ1-1, with TRBD1 matching over 8 bases. The CDR3 totals 17 residues. The V gene's germline CDR1 is SGHTA and CDR2 FQGTGA. J lost 0 bases, V lost 5 bases, and 11 bases had no gene match. The chain's CDR3 is CASSAQWGTGMNTEAFF. The CDR3 nucleotides read TGTGCCAGCAGCGCGCAATGGGGGACAGGCATGAACACTGAAGCTTTCTTT.